This TCR beta chain was captured by sequencing in a study of T cells in narcolepsy. Across the study: Patients with NT1 or NT2 and healthy control donors were enrolled.

With respect to this clone: The antigen remains unidentified.

General study results and limits: Autoreactive HCRT-specific and TRIB2-specific clonotypes were marked in same-patient CSF-versus-blood CD4+ comparisons. Blood of same and different patients, but not healthy controls, reportedly held recurring autoreactive clonotypes. No autoreactive T cell clone sequences appeared in some memory CD4+ repertoires.

TCRdb's table, derived via immunoSEQ multiplex PCR, lists solely in-frame clones and lacks some. The table lists 37,000 or so clones, approximately 85% of them singletons. V was trimmed by 0 bases and J by 6 bases, leaving 13 bases between them. The CDR3 is 14 residues long. Germline V gives CDR1 SGDLS, CDR2 YYNGEE. The sample comprised CD45RA- memory CD4+ T cells from PBMCs. The V gene is TRBV9, the J gene TRBJ2-7; D uncertain. This clonotype originated in a human donor with narcolepsy. This CDR3 is CASSVESVRSEQYF. The CDR3 DNA follows: TGTGCCAGCAGCGTAGAGAGTGTCCGGAGCGAGCAGTACTTC.